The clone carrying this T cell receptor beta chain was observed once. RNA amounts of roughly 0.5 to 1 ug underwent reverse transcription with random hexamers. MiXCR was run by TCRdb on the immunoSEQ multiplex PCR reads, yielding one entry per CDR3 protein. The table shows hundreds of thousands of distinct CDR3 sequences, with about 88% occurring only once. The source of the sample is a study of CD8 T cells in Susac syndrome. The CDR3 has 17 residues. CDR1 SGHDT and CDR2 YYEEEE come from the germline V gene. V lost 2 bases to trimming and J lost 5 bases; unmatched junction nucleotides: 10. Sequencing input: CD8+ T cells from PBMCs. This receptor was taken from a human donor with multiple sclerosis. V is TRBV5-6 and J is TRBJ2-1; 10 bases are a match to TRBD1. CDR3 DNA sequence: TGTGCCAGCAGCTTCCAAACGACAGGGGGCAGGAACAATGAGCAGTTCTTC. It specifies CASSFQTTGGRNNEQFF. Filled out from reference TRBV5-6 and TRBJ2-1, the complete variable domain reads DAGVTQSPTHLIKTRGQQVTLRCSPKSGHDTVSWYQQALGQGPQFIFQYYEEEERQRGNFPDRFSGHQFPNYSSELNVNALLLGDSALYLCASSFQTTGGRNNEQFFGPGTRLTVL.